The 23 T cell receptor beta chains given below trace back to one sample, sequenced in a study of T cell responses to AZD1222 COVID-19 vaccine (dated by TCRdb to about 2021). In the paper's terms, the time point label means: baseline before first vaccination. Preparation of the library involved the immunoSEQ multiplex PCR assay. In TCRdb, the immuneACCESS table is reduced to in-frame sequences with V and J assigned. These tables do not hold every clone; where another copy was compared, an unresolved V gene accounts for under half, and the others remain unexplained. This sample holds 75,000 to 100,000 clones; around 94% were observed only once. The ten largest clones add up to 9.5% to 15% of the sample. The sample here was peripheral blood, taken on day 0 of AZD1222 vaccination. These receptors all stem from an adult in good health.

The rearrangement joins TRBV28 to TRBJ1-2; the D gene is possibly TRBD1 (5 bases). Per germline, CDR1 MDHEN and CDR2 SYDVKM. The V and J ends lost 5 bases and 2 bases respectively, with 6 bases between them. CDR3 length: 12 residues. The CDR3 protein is CASSQGNYGYTF. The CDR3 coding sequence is TGTGCCAGCAGTCAGGGCAACTATGGCTACACCTTC.

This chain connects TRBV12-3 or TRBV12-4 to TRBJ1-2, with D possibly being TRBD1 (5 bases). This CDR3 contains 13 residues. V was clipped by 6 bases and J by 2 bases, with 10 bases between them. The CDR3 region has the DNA TGTGCCAGCAGCGCCAGACAGAACTATGGCTACACCTTC. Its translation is CASSARQNYGYTF.

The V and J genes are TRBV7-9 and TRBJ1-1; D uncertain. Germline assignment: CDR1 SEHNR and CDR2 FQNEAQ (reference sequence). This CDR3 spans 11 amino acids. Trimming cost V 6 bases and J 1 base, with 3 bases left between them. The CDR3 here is CASRGNTEAFF. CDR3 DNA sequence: TGTGCCAGCAGAGGGAACACTGAAGCTTTCTTT.

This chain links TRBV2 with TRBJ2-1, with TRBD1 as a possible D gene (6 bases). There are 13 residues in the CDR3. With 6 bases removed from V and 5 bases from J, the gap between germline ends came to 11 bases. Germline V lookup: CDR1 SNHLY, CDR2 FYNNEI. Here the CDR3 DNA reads TGTGCCAGCAGCTTGGACAGAAACAATGAGCAGTTCTTC. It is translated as CASSLDRNNEQFF. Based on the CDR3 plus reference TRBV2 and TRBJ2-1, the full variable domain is EPEVTQTPSHQVTQMGQEVILRCVPISNHLYFYWYRQILGQKVEFLVSFYNNEISEKSEIFDDQFSVERPDGSNFTLKIRSTKLEDSAMYFCASSLDRNNEQFFGPGTRLTVL.

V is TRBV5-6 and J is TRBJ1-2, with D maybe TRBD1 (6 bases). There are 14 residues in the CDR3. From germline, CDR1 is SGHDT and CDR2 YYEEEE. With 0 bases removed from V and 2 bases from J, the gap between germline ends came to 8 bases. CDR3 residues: CASSLARGNYGYTF. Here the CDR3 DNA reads TGTGCCAGCAGCTTGGCCAGGGGCAACTATGGCTACACCTTC. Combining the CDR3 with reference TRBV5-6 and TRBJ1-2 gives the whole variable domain DAGVTQSPTHLIKTRGQQVTLRCSPKSGHDTVSWYQQALGQGPQFIFQYYEEEERQRGNFPDRFSGHQFPNYSSELNVNALLLGDSALYLCASSLARGNYGYTFGSGTRLTVV.

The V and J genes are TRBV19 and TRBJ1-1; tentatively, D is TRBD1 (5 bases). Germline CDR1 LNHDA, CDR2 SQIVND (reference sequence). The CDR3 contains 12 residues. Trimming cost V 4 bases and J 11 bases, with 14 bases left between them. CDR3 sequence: CASSTQGWRAFF. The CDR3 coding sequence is TGTGCCAGTAGTACTCAGGGCTGGAGGGCTTTCTTT.

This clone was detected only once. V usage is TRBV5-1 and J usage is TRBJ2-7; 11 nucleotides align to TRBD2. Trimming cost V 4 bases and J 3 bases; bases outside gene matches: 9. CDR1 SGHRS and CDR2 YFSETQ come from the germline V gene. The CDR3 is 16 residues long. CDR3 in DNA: TGCGCCAGCAGCATCGAACCGGGACTAGCGGACTACGAGCAGTACTTC. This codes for CASSIEPGLADYEQYF.

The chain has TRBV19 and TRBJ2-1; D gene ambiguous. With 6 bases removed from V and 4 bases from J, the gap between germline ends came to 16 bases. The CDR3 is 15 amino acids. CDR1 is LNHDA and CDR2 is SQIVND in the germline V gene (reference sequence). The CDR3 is CASSPSADPYNEQFF. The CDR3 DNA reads TGTGCCAGTAGCCCGTCAGCTGACCCTTACAATGAGCAGTTCTTC.

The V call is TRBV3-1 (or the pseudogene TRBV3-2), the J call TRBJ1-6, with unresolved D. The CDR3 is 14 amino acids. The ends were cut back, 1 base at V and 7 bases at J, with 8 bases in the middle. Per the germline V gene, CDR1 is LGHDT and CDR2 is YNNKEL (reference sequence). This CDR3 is CASSQGSLNSPLHF. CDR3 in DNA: TGTGCCAGCAGCCAAGGATCGTTAAATTCACCCCTCCACTTT.

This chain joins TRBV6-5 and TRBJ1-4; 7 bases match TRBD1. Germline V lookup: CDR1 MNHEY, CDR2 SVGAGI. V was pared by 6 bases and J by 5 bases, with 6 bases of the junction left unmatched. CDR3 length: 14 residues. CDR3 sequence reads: CASRPGTENEKLFF. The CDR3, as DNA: TGTGCCAGCAGACCCGGGACAGAGAATGAAAAACTGTTTTTT.

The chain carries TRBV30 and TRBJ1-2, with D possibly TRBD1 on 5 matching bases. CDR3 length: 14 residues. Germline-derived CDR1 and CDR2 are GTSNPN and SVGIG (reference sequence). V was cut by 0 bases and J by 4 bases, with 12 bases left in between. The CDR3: CAWSVLGDFYGYTF. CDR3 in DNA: TGTGCCTGGAGTGTTCTGGGGGATTTCTATGGCTACACCTTC.

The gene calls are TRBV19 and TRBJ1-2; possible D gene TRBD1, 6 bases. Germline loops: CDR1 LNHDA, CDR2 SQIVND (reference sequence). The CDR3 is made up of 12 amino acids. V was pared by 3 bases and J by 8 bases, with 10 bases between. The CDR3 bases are TGTGCCAGTAGTATGACGGGGGCGGGCTACACCTTC. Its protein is CASSMTGAGYTF.

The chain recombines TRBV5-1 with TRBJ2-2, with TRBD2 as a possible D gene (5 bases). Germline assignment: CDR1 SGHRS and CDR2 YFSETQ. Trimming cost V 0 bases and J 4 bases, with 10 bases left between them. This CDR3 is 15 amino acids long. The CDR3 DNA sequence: TGCGCCAGCAGCTTGGAAGCGGCGGGCACCGGGGAGCTGTTTTTT. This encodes CASSLEAAGTGELFF.

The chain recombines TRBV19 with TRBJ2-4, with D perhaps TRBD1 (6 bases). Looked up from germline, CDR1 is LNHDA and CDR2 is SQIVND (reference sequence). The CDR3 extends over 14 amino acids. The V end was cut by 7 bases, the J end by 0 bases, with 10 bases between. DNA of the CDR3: TGTGCCAGTAACCACAGGGTAGCCAAAAACATTCAGTACTTC. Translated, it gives CASNHRVAKNIQYF.

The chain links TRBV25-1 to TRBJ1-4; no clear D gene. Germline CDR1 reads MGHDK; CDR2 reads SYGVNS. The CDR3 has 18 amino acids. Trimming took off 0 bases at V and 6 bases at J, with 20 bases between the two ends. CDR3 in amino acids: CASSEYFQLPGRDEKLFF. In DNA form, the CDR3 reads TGTGCCAGCAGTGAATATTTCCAGCTCCCGGGGAGAGATGAAAAACTGTTTTTT.

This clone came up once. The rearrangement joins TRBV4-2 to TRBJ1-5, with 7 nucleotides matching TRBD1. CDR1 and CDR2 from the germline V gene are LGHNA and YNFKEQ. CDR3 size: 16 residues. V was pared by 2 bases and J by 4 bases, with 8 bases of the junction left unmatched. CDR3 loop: CASSQSRTGANQPQHF. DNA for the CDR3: TGTGCCAGCAGCCAATCCCGGACAGGCGCGAATCAGCCCCAGCATTTT.

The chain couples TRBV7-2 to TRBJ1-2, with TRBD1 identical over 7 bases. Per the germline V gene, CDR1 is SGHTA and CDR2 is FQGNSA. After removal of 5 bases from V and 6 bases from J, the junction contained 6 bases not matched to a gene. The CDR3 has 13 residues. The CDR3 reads CASSLSTGDGYTF. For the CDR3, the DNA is TGTGCCAGCAGCCTCTCTACAGGGGATGGCTACACCTTC.

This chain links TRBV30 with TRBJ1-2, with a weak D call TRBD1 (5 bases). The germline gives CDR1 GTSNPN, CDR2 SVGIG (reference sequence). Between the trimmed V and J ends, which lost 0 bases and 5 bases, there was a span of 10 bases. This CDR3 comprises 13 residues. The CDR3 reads CAWSVSRGYGYTF. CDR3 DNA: TGTGCCTGGAGTGTTTCCCGGGGGTATGGCTACACCTTC.

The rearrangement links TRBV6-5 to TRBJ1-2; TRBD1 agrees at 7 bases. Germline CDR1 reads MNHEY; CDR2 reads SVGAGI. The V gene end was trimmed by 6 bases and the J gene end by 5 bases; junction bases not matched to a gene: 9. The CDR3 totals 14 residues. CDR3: CASRPGQQIYGYTF. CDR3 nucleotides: TGTGCCAGCAGACCGGGACAGCAAATATATGGCTACACCTTC.

DNA of the CDR3: TGCGCCAGCAGCTTGACAGGTTCAAACTATGGCTACACCTTC. Translated: CASSLTGSNYGYTF. This chain links TRBV5-1 with TRBJ1-2; TRBD1 might be the D (5 bases). Germline V CDR1 and CDR2: SGHRS, YFSETQ. This CDR3 has 14 amino acids. Trimming removed 1 base at V and 2 bases at J, with 9 bases between. Full variable domain (missing parts from reference TRBV5-1 and TRBJ1-2): KAGVTQTPRYLIKTRGQQVTLSCSPISGHRSVSWYQQTPGQGLQFLFEYFSETQRNKGNFPGRFSGRQFSNSRSEMNVSTLELGDSALYLCASSLTGSNYGYTFGSGTRLTVV.

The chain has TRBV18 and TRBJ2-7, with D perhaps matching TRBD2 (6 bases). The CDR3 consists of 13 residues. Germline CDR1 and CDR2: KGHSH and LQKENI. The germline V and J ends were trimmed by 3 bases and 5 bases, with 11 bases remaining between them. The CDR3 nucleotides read TGTGCCAGCTCACCCTCAAGACTAGACGAGCAGTACTTC. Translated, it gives CASSPSRLDEQYF.

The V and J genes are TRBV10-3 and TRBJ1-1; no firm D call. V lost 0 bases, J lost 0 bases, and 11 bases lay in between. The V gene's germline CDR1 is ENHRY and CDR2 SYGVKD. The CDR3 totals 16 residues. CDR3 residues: CAISESLGLMNTEAFF. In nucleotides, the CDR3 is TGTGCCATCAGTGAGTCCCTCGGGTTGATGAACACTGAAGCTTTCTTT.

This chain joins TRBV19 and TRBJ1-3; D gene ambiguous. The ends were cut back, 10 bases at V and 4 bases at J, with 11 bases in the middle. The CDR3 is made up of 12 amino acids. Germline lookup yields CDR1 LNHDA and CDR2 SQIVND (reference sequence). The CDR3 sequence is CAIRDRGNTIYF. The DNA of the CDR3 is TGTGCCATAAGGGATCGAGGAAACACCATATATTTT. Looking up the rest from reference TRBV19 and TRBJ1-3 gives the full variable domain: DGGITQSPKYLFRKEGQNVTLSCEQNLNHDAMYWYRQDPGQGLRLIYYSQIVNDFQKGDIAEGYSVSREKKESFPLTVTSAQKNPTAFYLCAIRDRGNTIYFGEGSWLTVV.